A selection of T cell receptor beta chains follows, all from one sample in a study of CD8 T cells in ankylosing spondylitis. TCRdb re-derived calls from the 5' RACE reads in MiXCR, one entry per CDR3 protein. The data hold under 250,000 distinct CDR3 sequences, with roughly 32% observed a single time. Sequencing was carried out using blood, either unsorted or a sorted T cell fraction (not recorded which). These receptors were collected from a male donor with ankylosing spondylitis or in good health (not recorded which). Each CDR3 is given with its conserved first and last residue. The D gene is left open where the match is weak. Size is stated for part of the rows, as once, few or many counts, or as a class when the clone is expanded.

TRBV20-1	-	few	TRBJ2-1	TGCAGTGCTGCCCCCCGGGGACTGGATTACAATGAGCAGTTCTTC	CSAAPRGLDYNEQFF
TRBV10-1	TRBD2	-	TRBJ2-1	TGCGCCAGCAGTGAGGTGGCTAGCGGGGAGCATGAGCAGTTCTTC	CASSEVASGEHEQFF
TRBV10-2	TRBD1	-	TRBJ2-3	TGCGCCAGCAGTGAGTCCGGGACAGGGACGACGCAGTATTTT	CASSESGTGTTQYF
TRBV18	-	-	TRBJ1-2	TGTGCCAGCTCACCGTATCAGGGAGACTATGGCTACACCTTC	CASSPYQGDYGYTF
TRBV20-1	TRBD2	-	TRBJ2-1	TGCAGTGCTAGAAGGACTAGCGGGGGGGGAGAGTTCTTC	CSARRTSGGGEFF
TRBV20-1	TRBD2	-	TRBJ2-5	TGCAGTGCTAGAGCGCTCGGGGGGGCGGAAGAGACCCAGTACTTC	CSARALGGAEETQYF
TRBV5-1	TRBD2	-	TRBJ2-3	TGCGCCAGCAGCCCCACTAGCGGGGAGCCCCTCACAGATACGCAGTATTTT	CASSPTSGEPLTDTQYF
TRBV3-1	TRBD2	-	TRBJ2-7	TGTGCCAGCAGCCTTCGGGGGGGCATCCTCCCCCACGAGCAGTACTTC	CASSLRGGILPHEQYF
TRBV6-5	TRBD1	many	TRBJ1-6	TGTGCCAGCAGTTACTCAGGACAGGGGGGAAGTAATTCACCCCTCCACTTT	CASSYSGQGGSNSPLHF
TRBV5-1	-	few	TRBJ2-7	TGCGCCAGCAGGGTGTTGTCAGAGCAGTACTTC	CASRVLSEQYF
TRBV12-3/TRBV12-4	-	few	TRBJ2-5	TGTGCCAGCAGTTTAGACAGGGCCGGGGAGACCCAGTACTTC	CASSLDRAGETQYF
TRBV10-3	TRBD1	few	TRBJ2-1	TGTGCCATCAGTGAAGGGGGCCACAATGAGCAGTTCTTC	CAISEGGHNEQFF
TRBV25-1	-	few	TRBJ2-3	TGTGCCAGCAGTGACTCCCCCGGACTTGGGGCAGATACGCAGTATTTT	CASSDSPGLGADTQYF
TRBV12-3/TRBV12-4	-	-	TRBJ1-4	TGTGCCAGCAGTTGGGCAGGGAGAGAAAAACTGTTTTTT	CASSWAGREKLFF
TRBV27	-	-	TRBJ2-7	TGTGCCAGCAGCGAAAATACAGGGTTGGGGGGGGAGCAGTACTTC	CASSENTGLGGEQYF
TRBV18	TRBD2	-	TRBJ2-7	TGTGCCAGCTCATCCACTAAGCGGGGGAGCTCCTACGAGCAGTACTTC	CASSSTKRGSSYEQYF
TRBV29-1	-	few	TRBJ2-7	TGCAGCGTTGAGGGCAGGGGGGAGAGCTACGAGCAGTACTTC	CSVEGRGESYEQYF
TRBV27	-	-	TRBJ2-2	TGTGCCAGCACCCATGAAGGGGGCGGGGAGCTGTTTTTT	CASTHEGGGELFF
TRBV5-1	TRBD2	-	TRBJ2-7	TGCGCCAGTAGAACCGGGACTAGCGGTATCTACGAGCAGTACTTC	CASRTGTSGIYEQYF
TRBV9	TRBD2	few	TRBJ2-7	TGTGCCAGCAGTGTGTCGGGGGGGACGTACGAGCAGTACTTC	CASSVSGGTYEQYF
TRBV5-1	-	-	TRBJ2-1	TGCGCCAGCAGCCCCGCCGGGACACTTAATGAGCAGTTCTTC	CASSPAGTLNEQFF
TRBV5-5	TRBD2	few	TRBJ2-1	TGTGCCAGCAGCTTGGAAGGTAGCGGGGGGGCCGTTGAGCAGTTCTTC	CASSLEGSGGAVEQFF
TRBV10-3	-	few	TRBJ1-2	TGTGCCATCAGTGAGCCCGGGGATGGCTACACCTTC	CAISEPGDGYTF
TRBV6-5	TRBD2	many	TRBJ2-1	TGTGCCAGCAGTTACTCTCCCGGGGAGGGGATATACAATGAGCAGTTCTTC	CASSYSPGEGIYNEQFF
TRBV4-1	TRBD1	-	TRBJ2-6	TGCGCCAGCAGGGGGAGGGACAGGGGGCTTGGGGCCAACGTCCTGACTTTC	CASRGRDRGLGANVLTF
TRBV20-1	-	many	TRBJ2-7	TGCAGTGCTAGAGAGGGTGGATACGAGCAGTACTTC	CSAREGGYEQYF
TRBV20-1	-	-	TRBJ1-1	TGCAGTGTCCCTCGCCCATTGGGGAACACTGAAGCTTTCTTT	CSVPRPLGNTEAFF
TRBV20-1	TRBD1	few	TRBJ1-1	TGCAGTGCAGCAGGGGGCCCGATGAACACTGAAGCTTTCTTT	CSAAGGPMNTEAFF
TRBV18	-	-	TRBJ2-2	TGTGCCAGCTCACCCGAACCCATGAACACCGGGGAGCTGTTTTTT	CASSPEPMNTGELFF
TRBV7-9	TRBD1	-	TRBJ1-1	TGTGCCAGCAGCTCCGAAGACAGGGGGTACACTGAAGCTTTCTTT	CASSSEDRGYTEAFF
TRBV6-1	-	many	TRBJ2-7	TGTGCCAGCAGTGATTCTGGGCTTCTCGACGAGCAGTACTTC	CASSDSGLLDEQYF
TRBV10-3	TRBD1	few	TRBJ2-3	TGTGCCATCAGTGAGTTCCGCGGACAGGGAAGGCCAGATACGCAGTATTTT	CAISEFRGQGRPDTQYF
TRBV5-6	-	-	TRBJ1-6	TGTGCCAGCAGCTTGGGTAGGGATATAGGATCACCCCTCCACTTT	CASSLGRDIGSPLHF
TRBV7-2	-	few	TRBJ2-4	TGTGCCAGCAGCTTACTGGGGACGAACATTCAGTACTTC	CASSLLGTNIQYF
TRBV20-1	-	few	TRBJ1-2	TGCAGTGCTACAAGCCCATCATATGGGACTAACTATGGCTACACCTTC	CSATSPSYGTNYGYTF
TRBV5-1	-	-	TRBJ2-7	TGCGCCAGCAGCATGGACAGAAGCTACGAGCAGTACTTC	CASSMDRSYEQYF
TRBV6-1	-	few	TRBJ2-1	TGTGCCAGCACCCCCACCGGGCAGGATTACAATGAGCAGTTCTTC	CASTPTGQDYNEQFF
TRBV10-2	-	-	TRBJ1-5	TGCGCCAGCAGTGAGTCCAGGGTGCAGCCCCAGCATTTT	CASSESRVQPQHF
TRBV5-1	-	-	TRBJ2-2	TGCGCCAGCAGCTTTGACAGACAAATCGGGGAGCTGTTTTTT	CASSFDRQIGELFF
TRBV29-1	-	few	TRBJ2-7	TGCAGCGTTGTCCGTAACTACGAGCAGTACTTC	CSVVRNYEQYF